The sequence of this TCR beta chain was determined in a study of OX40 agonist ivuxolimab in advanced cancers. The germline V and J ends were trimmed by 6 bases and 0 bases, with 5 bases remaining between them. CDR3 length equals 13 residues. The germline V gene encodes CDR1 KGHSH and CDR2 LQKENI. Measured with immunoSEQ multiplex PCR; TCRdb has only the in-frame clones, and not every one. The profile shows about 38,000 clones, about three quarters of them singletons. The clonotype was recovered from an adult with an advanced solid tumor such as melanoma, head and neck, liver or kidney cancer. Sequenced here: CD4+ or CD8+ T cells sorted from blood, sampled in a trial of the OX40 agonist ivuxolimab. This chain joins TRBV18 and TRBJ2-2; D is undetermined. The CDR3 loop reads CASSRSNTGELFF. CDR3 in DNA: TGTGCCAGCTCGCGATCGAACACCGGGGAGCTGTTTTTT. Drawing the rest from reference TRBV18 and TRBJ2-2, the complete variable domain is NAGVMQNPRHLVRRRGQEARLRCSPMKGHSHVYWYRQLPEEGLKFMVYLQKENIIDESGMPKERFSAEFPKEGPSILRIQQVVRGDSAAYFCASSRSNTGELFFGEGSRLTVL.